The T cell receptor (beta chain) described here comes from a study of T cell changes during pregnancy in multiple sclerosis. The method was immunoSEQ multiplex PCR; TCRdb's version includes in-frame clones alone and lacks a portion of them. The sample holds about 48,000 clones; 94% are singletons and the top ten take 0.47%. Germline V gives CDR1 MGHRA, CDR2 YSYEKL. The CDR3 consists of 16 residues. Trimming removed 3 bases from V and 1 base from J; junction bases left unmatched: 8. V gene TRBV4-1 combines with J gene TRBJ1-1, with 7 bases lining up with TRBD1. This material consisted of CD4+ T cells from peripheral blood mononuclear cells, taken in the first trimester of pregnancy. This TCR came from a female donor with multiple sclerosis, enrolled in a pregnancy study. The CDR3 nucleotides read TGCGCCAGCAGCCACCCGGACAGGTACGGGAACACTGAAGCTTTCTTT. Translated: CASSHPDRYGNTEAFF.